This record looks at one T cell receptor (beta chain) sequence and its context. Its antigen is not known. This sample was taken from a study of blood T cells in healthy people across ages. On the study more broadly: Template switching captured about one barcoded beta molecule per two T cells. Findings of the study overall: With unsorted PBMCs, a conclusive comparison of naive versus antigen-experienced cells was not possible. The CMV status of each donor remained undetermined, and this could have confounded shifts in expanded clonotypes.

Roughly 9.2 milliliters of peripheral blood were drawn from each donor into EDTA-treated tubes. With a J-beta primer mix and a sample-barcoded 5' primer, a second PCR ran about 7 to 12 cycles. TCRdb reprocessed the 5' RACE reads via MiXCR and lists one record per CDR3 protein. The sample lists 550,000 to 750,000 distinct CDR3 sequences, 20% to 25% occurring once. Sequencing was performed on blood. This TCR came from a man between 65 and 79 years old in good health.

The CDR3 DNA reads TGTGCCAGCAGTCGAAACCGGGACAGAGACACCGGGGAGCTGTTTTTT. The encoded protein is CASSRNRDRDTGELFF. The chain joins TRBV28 to TRBJ2-2; 7 nucleotides match TRBD1. Germline loops: CDR1 MDHEN, CDR2 SYDVKM. Germline trimming cut 5 bases from V and 3 bases from J; bases unmatched to any gene: 9. The CDR3 has 16 amino acids. The full variable domain, with the rest looked up from reference TRBV28 and TRBJ2-2, is DVKVTQSSRYLVKRTGEKVFLECVQDMDHENMFWYRQDPGLGLRLIYFSYDVKMKEKGDIPEGYSVSREKKERFSLILESASTNQTSMYLCASSRNRDRDTGELFFGEGSRLTVL.